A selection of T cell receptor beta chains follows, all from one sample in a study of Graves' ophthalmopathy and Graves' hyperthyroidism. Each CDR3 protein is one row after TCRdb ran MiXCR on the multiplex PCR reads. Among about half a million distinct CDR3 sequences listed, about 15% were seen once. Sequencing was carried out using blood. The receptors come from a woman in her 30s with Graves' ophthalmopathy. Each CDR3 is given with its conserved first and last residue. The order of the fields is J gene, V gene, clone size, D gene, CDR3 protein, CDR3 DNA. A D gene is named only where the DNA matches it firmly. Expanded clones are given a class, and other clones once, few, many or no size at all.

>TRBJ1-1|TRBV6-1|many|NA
CAILWNTEAFF
TGTGCCATTCTGTGGAACACTGAAGCTTTCTTT
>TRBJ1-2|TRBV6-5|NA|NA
CASSSGVANYGYTF
TGTGCCAGCAGTTCCGGGGTAGCTAACTATGGCTACACCTTC
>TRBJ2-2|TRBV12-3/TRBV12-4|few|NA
CASSLIPGPNTGELFF
TGTGCCAGCAGTTTAATCCCAGGACCGAACACCGGGGAGCTGTTTTTT
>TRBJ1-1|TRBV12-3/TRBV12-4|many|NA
CASRASNTEAFF
TGTGCCAGCAGGGCGTCGAACACTGAAGCTTTCTTT
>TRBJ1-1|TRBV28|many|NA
CASSFELNTEAFF
TGTGCCAGCAGTTTTGAGTTGAACACTGAAGCTTTCTTT
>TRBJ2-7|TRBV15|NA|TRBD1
CATSRPRDRDQPYEQYF
TGTGCCACCAGCAGACCTAGGGACAGGGACCAGCCCTACGAGCAGTACTTC
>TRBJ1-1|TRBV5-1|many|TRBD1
CASSWTGTVNTEAFF
TGCGCCAGCAGCTGGACCGGGACAGTGAACACTGAAGCTTTCTTT
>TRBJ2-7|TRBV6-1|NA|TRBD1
CASSETGTGPYEQYF
TGTGCCAGCAGTGAAACCGGGACAGGGCCCTACGAGCAGTACTTC
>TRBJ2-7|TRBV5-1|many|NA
CASSATTGEQYF
TGCGCCAGCAGCGCAACGACCGGCGAGCAGTACTTC
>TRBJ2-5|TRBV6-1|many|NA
CARRTSNQETQYF
TGTGCCAGACGGACGAGCAACCAAGAGACCCAGTACTTC
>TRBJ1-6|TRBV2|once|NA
CASRRDGSALHF
TGTGCCAGCAGGAGGGACGGTTCAGCCCTCCACTTT
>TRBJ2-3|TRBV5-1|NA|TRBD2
CASTSAPGLVSDTQYF
TGCGCCAGCACCTCAGCTCCGGGACTAGTCTCAGATACGCAGTATTTT
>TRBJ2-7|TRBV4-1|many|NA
CASSHDPVYEQYF
TGCGCCAGCAGCCACGATCCGGTCTACGAGCAGTACTTC
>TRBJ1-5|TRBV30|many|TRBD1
CAWSDGTGPWYPQHF
TGTGCCTGGAGTGACGGGACAGGGCCATGGTATCCCCAGCATTTT
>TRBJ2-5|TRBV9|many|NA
CASSVAVGDQETQYF
TGTGCCAGCAGCGTAGCTGTCGGCGATCAAGAGACCCAGTACTTC
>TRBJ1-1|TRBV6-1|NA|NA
CASSDQGMNTEAFF
TGTGCCAGCAGTGATCAGGGGATGAACACTGAAGCTTTCTTT
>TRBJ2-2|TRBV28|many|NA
CASSPGYSKDTGELFF
TGTGCCAGCAGTCCTGGATACTCGAAGGACACCGGGGAGCTGTTTTTT
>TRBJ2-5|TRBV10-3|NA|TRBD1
CAIGDRGSETQYF
TGTGCCATCGGGGACAGGGGGTCGGAGACCCAGTACTTC
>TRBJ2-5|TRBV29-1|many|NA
CSVSVEQETQYF
TGCAGCGTTTCAGTGGAACAAGAGACCCAGTACTTC
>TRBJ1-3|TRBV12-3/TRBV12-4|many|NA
CASDWTRGNTIYF
TGTGCCAGCGACTGGACGCGGGGAAACACCATATATTTT
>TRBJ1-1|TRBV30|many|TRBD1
CAWAQNRGEAFF
TGTGCCTGGGCCCAAAACAGGGGAGAAGCTTTCTTT
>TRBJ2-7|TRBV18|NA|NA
CASSPLQGKGEQYF
TGTGCCAGCTCACCACTACAGGGCAAGGGCGAGCAGTACTTC
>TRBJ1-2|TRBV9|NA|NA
CASSVAKAAGLSSLNYGYTF
TGTGCCAGCAGCGTAGCTAAAGCGGCGGGACTTTCCTCCCTCAACTATGGCTACACCTTC
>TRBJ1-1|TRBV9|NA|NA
CASSVVGGLTTEACF
TGTGCCAGCAGCGTAGTGGGGGGGCTGACCACTGAAGCTTGCTTT
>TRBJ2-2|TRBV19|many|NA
CATNPSNTGELFF
TGTGCCACCAACCCCAGTAACACCGGGGAGCTGTTTTTT
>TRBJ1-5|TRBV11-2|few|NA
CASSLDAGPQHF
TGTGCCAGCAGCTTAGACGCGGGGCCCCAGCATTTT
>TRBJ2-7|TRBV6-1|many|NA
CASSARQFTYEQYF
TGTGCCAGCAGTGCGCGACAGTTTACCTACGAGCAGTACTTC
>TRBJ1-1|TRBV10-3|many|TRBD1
CAISAGQGATEAFF
TGTGCCATCAGCGCGGGACAGGGAGCCACTGAAGCTTTCTTT
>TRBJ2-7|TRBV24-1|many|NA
CATSDAGVEQYF
TGTGCCACCAGTGACGCAGGGGTCGAGCAGTACTTC
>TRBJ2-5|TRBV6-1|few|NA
CASSVGAGETQYF
TGTGCCAGCAGTGTAGGGGCGGGGGAGACCCAGTACTTC
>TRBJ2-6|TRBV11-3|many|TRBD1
CASSPRTGSSGANVLTF
TGTGCCAGCAGCCCCCGGACAGGGAGCTCTGGGGCCAACGTCCTGACTTTC
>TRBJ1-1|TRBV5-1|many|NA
CASSLATDTEAFF
TGCGCCAGCAGCTTGGCGACAGACACTGAAGCTTTCTTT
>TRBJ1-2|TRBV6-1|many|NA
CASSEVAQRGYTF
TGTGCCAGCAGTGAAGTGGCCCAGAGGGGCTACACCTTC
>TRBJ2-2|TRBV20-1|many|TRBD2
CSARELAGDPGELFF
TGCAGTGCTCGTGAACTAGCGGGAGACCCCGGGGAGCTGTTTTTT
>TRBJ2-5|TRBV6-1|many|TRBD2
CASRVLAGTRMETQYF
TGTGCCAGCAGAGTTTTAGCGGGGACGAGGATGGAGACCCAGTACTTC
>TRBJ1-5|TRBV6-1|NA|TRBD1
CASRTGAIQPQHF
TGTGCCAGCAGAACAGGGGCGATTCAGCCCCAGCATTTT
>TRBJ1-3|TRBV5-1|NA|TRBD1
CASSSRTGSGNTIYF
TGCGCCAGCAGCTCGCGGACAGGGAGCGGAAACACCATATATTTT
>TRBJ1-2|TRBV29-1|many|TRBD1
CSLNPTGNYGYTF
TGCAGCCTCAACCCGACAGGGAACTATGGCTACACCTTC
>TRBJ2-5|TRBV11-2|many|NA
CASSASGSRLGTQYF
TGTGCCAGCAGCGCCTCGGGATCCCGCCTGGGGACCCAGTACTTC
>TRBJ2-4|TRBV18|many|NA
CASSPQGNIQYF
TGTGCCAGCTCCCCTCAGGGAAACATTCAGTACTTC
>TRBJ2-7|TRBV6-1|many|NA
CASRRTERAYEQYF
TGTGCCAGCAGGCGGACTGAACGGGCCTACGAGCAGTACTTC
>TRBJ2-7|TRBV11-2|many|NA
CASSFEGWAPYEQYF
TGTGCCAGCAGCTTCGAGGGATGGGCCCCTTACGAGCAGTACTTC
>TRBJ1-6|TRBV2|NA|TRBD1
CANKDRVSYNSPLHF
TGTGCCAACAAGGACAGGGTCTCCTATAATTCACCCCTCCACTTT
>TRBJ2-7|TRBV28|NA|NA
CASTPTERVTYEQYF
TGTGCCAGCACCCCAACAGAGAGGGTTACCTACGAGCAGTACTTC
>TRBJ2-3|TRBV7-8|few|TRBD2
CASSLRSGGTSTDTQYF
TGTGCCAGCAGCCTCAGGAGCGGGGGGACTAGCACAGATACGCAGTATTTT
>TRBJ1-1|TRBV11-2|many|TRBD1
CASSLVTGGGTEAFF
TGTGCCAGCAGCCTAGTGACAGGGGGGGGGACTGAAGCTTTCTTT
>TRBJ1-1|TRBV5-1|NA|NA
CASSFLTAMNTEAFF
TGCGCCAGCAGCTTCCTGACGGCGATGAACACTGAAGCTTTCTTT
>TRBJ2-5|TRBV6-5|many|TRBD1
CASSSTGNQETQYF
TGTGCCAGCAGTTCGACAGGGAACCAAGAGACCCAGTACTTC
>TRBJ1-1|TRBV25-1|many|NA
CASSGMAAGTEAFF
TGTGCCAGCAGTGGTATGGCTGCCGGCACTGAAGCTTTCTTT
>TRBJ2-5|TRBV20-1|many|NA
CSYLRAKETQYF
TGCAGTTATTTAAGGGCGAAGGAGACCCAGTACTTC
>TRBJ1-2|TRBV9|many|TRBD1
CASSVVPFPGQGHYGYTF
TGTGCCAGCAGCGTAGTCCCCTTCCCTGGACAGGGGCACTATGGCTACACCTTC
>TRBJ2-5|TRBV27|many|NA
CASSSRLFQETQYF
TGTGCCAGCAGTTCCCGACTATTTCAAGAGACCCAGTACTTC
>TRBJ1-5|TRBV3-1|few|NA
CASSPGRFSNQPQHF
TGTGCCAGCAGCCCAGGACGGTTTAGCAATCAGCCCCAGCATTTT
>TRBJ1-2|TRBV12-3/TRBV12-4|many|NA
CASSLNFQGSVRYGYTF
TGTGCCAGCAGTTTAAACTTTCAGGGCTCAGTTCGCTATGGCTACACCTTC
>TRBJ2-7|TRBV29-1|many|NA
CSVEDPQGRPYEQYF
TGCAGCGTTGAAGATCCTCAGGGGAGGCCTTACGAGCAGTACTTC
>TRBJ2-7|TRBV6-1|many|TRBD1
CASSRQGLTYEQYF
TGTGCCAGCAGTCGACAGGGGCTGACCTACGAGCAGTACTTC
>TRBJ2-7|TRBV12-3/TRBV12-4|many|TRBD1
CASRLTGQGSYEQYF
TGTGCCAGCAGATTAACGGGACAGGGCTCCTACGAGCAGTACTTC